What follows are 21 T cell receptor beta chains derived from one specimen sequenced in a study of cytomegalovirus exposure and HLA in healthy donors. Libraries were prepared by immunoSEQ multiplex PCR; TCRdb keeps only in-frame clonotypes and omits some of them. The data contain 220,000 or so clones, roughly 87% of them seen just once; the ten biggest clones take up roughly 2%. The sequencing input was PBMCs. These receptor sequences come from a woman aged 18-29 years in good health and CMV-seropositive.

This clone occurred once. This sequence joins TRBV30 and TRBJ2-2, with 7 bases lining up with TRBD2. V lost 4 bases and J lost 7; bases outside the gene matches: 18. This CDR3 is built from 17 residues. Per germline, CDR1 GTSNPN and CDR2 SVGIG (reference sequence). This CDR3 reads CAWIGPTSVRFSGELFF. The CDR3 DNA follows: TGTGCCTGGATAGGGCCAACTAGCGTACGGTTCAGCGGGGAGCTGTTTTTT.

The gene calls are TRBV5-1 and TRBJ1-1, with D possibly matching TRBD1 (5 bases). Germline CDR1 SGHRS, CDR2 YFSETQ. The CDR3 totals 15 residues. Trimming shortened V by 3 bases and J by 2 bases, and 14 bases separated the two germline ends. CDR3 nucleotide sequence: TGCGCCAGCAGCTACCTTGGGGGGGATAACACTGAAGCTTTCTTT. Residues: CASSYLGGDNTEAFF. The full variable domain, its missing parts supplied by reference TRBV5-1 and TRBJ1-1, is KAGVTQTPRYLIKTRGQQVTLSCSPISGHRSVSWYQQTPGQGLQFLFEYFSETQRNKGNFPGRFSGRQFSNSRSEMNVSTLELGDSALYLCASSYLGGDNTEAFFGQGTRLTVV.

The chain links TRBV28 to TRBJ1-2, with 10 bases identical to TRBD1. Germline CDR1 MDHEN, CDR2 SYDVKM. V shed 1 base and J 1 base; nucleotides not matched to a gene: 3. This CDR3 has 16 amino acids. The CDR3 region has the DNA TGTGCCAGCAGTTTATTAGGGACAGGGGTTAACTATGGCTACACCTTC. It is translated as CASSLLGTGVNYGYTF.

The V and J genes are TRBV5-1 and TRBJ1-3; D is undetermined. V was clipped by 3 bases and J by 8 bases, with 15 bases between them. The length of the CDR3 is 14 residues. CDR1 is SGHRS, CDR2 YFSETQ, per germline. CDR3 in DNA: TGCGCCAGCAGCTCACTAGGAGCCAAGGACACCATATATTTT. This gives the protein CASSSLGAKDTIYF. The whole variable domain, remainder taken from reference TRBV5-1 and TRBJ1-3, is KAGVTQTPRYLIKTRGQQVTLSCSPISGHRSVSWYQQTPGQGLQFLFEYFSETQRNKGNFPGRFSGRQFSNSRSEMNVSTLELGDSALYLCASSSLGAKDTIYFGEGSWLTVV.

This chain joins TRBV5-6 and TRBJ1-2; TRBD1 matches at 9 bases. The V and J ends lost 0 bases and 6 bases, in that order; junction bases with no gene match: 0. The CDR3 is made up of 13 amino acids. Germline CDR1 SGHDT, CDR2 YYEEEE. DNA of the CDR3: TGTGCCAGCAGCTTGGGACAGGGGGATGGCTACACCTTC. Its protein product is CASSLGQGDGYTF.

This clone was found once. J is TRBJ2-1 and V is TRBV5-1; a weak D match, TRBD1 (6 bases). Trimming shortened V by 1 base and J by 8 bases, and 10 bases separated the two germline ends. Germline V gives CDR1 SGHRS, CDR2 YFSETQ. The CDR3 is 13 amino acids. CDR3 nucleotides: TGCGCCAGCAGCTTGCCAGGGGCGGATGAGCAGTTCTTC. Its protein is CASSLPGADEQFF.

The rearrangement uses TRBV6-1 and TRBJ2-1, with D possibly matching TRBD2 (6 bases). In germline, CDR1 is MNHNS, CDR2 SASEGT. The CDR3 is 15 amino acids. Trimming cost V 4 bases and J 4 bases, with 14 bases left between them. CDR3 nucleotides: TGTGCCAGCAGTGTTCGGGCTAGCGCTTACAATGAGCAGTTCTTC. Encoded protein: CASSVRASAYNEQFF.

The genes are TRBV2 and TRBJ2-5; D might be TRBD2 (5 bases). Germline CDR1 reads SNHLY; CDR2 reads FYNNEI. Trimming stripped 0 bases from V and 5 bases from J, with 13 bases between. The CDR3 runs 15 residues. This CDR3 reads CASSEALITGETQYF. The CDR3, as DNA: TGTGCCAGCAGTGAAGCCCTCATCACGGGGGAGACCCAGTACTTC. Together with reference TRBV2 and TRBJ2-5, the CDR3 gives the full variable domain: EPEVTQTPSHQVTQMGQEVILRCVPISNHLYFYWYRQILGQKVEFLVSFYNNEISEKSEIFDDQFSVERPDGSNFTLKIRSTKLEDSAMYFCASSEALITGETQYFGPGTRLLVL.

This chain joins TRBV6-5 and TRBJ1-5; D is uncertain. Germline CDR1 and CDR2: MNHEY and SVGAGI. This CDR3 has 13 residues. The germline V and J ends were trimmed by 3 bases and 15 bases, with 18 bases remaining between them. Here the CDR3 reads CASSYNREGLLHF. In nucleotides, the CDR3 is TGTGCCAGCAGTTATAACCGGGAGGGTTTGTTGCATTTT.

The V and J genes are TRBV10-2 and TRBJ1-5; the D is unclear. V gave up 4 bases and J gave up 0 bases, with 10 bases separating them. The CDR3 contains 15 residues. Looked up from germline, CDR1 is WSHSY and CDR2 is SAAADI. Here the CDR3 reads CASSGEFYSNQPQHF. The CDR3 region has the DNA TGCGCCAGCAGTGGGGAGTTTTATAGCAATCAGCCCCAGCATTTT.

The V gene is TRBV27, the J gene TRBJ2-7; D call uncertain. Germline CDR1 reads MNHEY; CDR2 reads SMNVEV (reference sequence). This CDR3 region has 15 residues. Trimming shortened V by 1 base and J by 3 bases, and 13 bases separated the two germline ends. Here the CDR3 reads CASSLFSAFNYEQYF. The CDR3 DNA reads as TGTGCCAGCAGTTTATTTTCCGCGTTCAACTACGAGCAGTACTTC.

J is TRBJ2-7 and V is TRBV5-1; TRBD1 matches 8 bases. The germline V gene encodes CDR1 SGHRS and CDR2 YFSETQ. This CDR3 region has 14 residues. J was trimmed by 3 bases and V by 4 bases; bases with no gene match: 6. The CDR3 sequence: CASSVDRADYEQYF. As DNA, the CDR3 is TGCGCCAGCAGCGTGGACAGGGCCGACTACGAGCAGTACTTC.

The rearrangement joins TRBV9 to TRBJ1-3; D gene uncertain. The CDR3 length is 15 residues. Per germline, CDR1 SGDLS and CDR2 YYNGEE. V shed 0 bases and J shed 4 bases, with 11 bases lying between them. CDR3 nucleotides: TGTGCCAGCAGCGTAGTCGGAGCAGAAGGAAACACCATATATTTT. Its protein product is CASSVVGAEGNTIYF. The variable domain in full, completed from reference TRBV9 and TRBJ1-3, reads DSGVTQTPKHLITATGQRVTLRCSPRSGDLSVYWYQQSLDQGLQFLIQYYNGEERAKGNILERFSAQQFPDLHSELNLSSLELGDSALYFCASSVVGAEGNTIYFGEGSWLTVV.

The chain couples TRBV15 to TRBJ1-5, with 10 bases that match TRBD1. CDR1 is LNHNV, CDR2 YYDKDF, per germline (reference sequence). V lost 5 bases to trimming and J lost 3 bases; unmatched junction nucleotides: 10. The CDR3 consists of 17 residues. CDR3 sequence: CATSGPGQGNNNQPQHF. CDR3 sequence (DNA): TGTGCCACCAGCGGCCCGGGACAGGGGAATAACAATCAGCCCCAGCATTTT.

The chain carries TRBV28 and TRBJ1-5; no clear D. V lost 5 bases and J 0 bases, leaving 8 bases between the germline ends. CDR3 length: 14 residues. Per germline, CDR1 MDHEN and CDR2 SYDVKM. This CDR3 is CASSKTLSNQPQHF. In nucleotides, the CDR3 is TGTGCCAGCAGTAAGACACTTAGCAATCAGCCCCAGCATTTT.

The CDR3 reads CASSPLGRGADTQYF. The CDR3 DNA sequence: TGTGCCAGCAGCCCTCTAGGCAGGGGGGCAGATACGCAGTATTTT. The chain couples TRBV28 to TRBJ2-3, with D tentatively TRBD1 (7 bases). The germline V gene has CDR1 MDHEN and CDR2 SYDVKM. The CDR3 runs 15 residues. The V end was cut by 6 bases, the J end by 4 bases, with 17 bases between.

The chain recombines TRBV28 with TRBJ2-7; 7 bases align to TRBD2. Germline V gives CDR1 MDHEN, CDR2 SYDVKM. V shed 7 bases, J shed 4 bases, and the junction held 7 bases outside the gene matches. The CDR3 spans 13 residues. CDR3 coding DNA: TGTGCCAGCACGGCGGGAGCTGGGTACGAGCAGTACTTC. Amino acid sequence: CASTAGAGYEQYF. The full variable domain, rest sourced from reference TRBV28 and TRBJ2-7, is DVKVTQSSRYLVKRTGEKVFLECVQDMDHENMFWYRQDPGLGLRLIYFSYDVKMKEKGDIPEGYSVSREKKERFSLILESASTNQTSMYLCASTAGAGYEQYFGPGTRLTVT.

The chain has TRBV19 and TRBJ2-3; D remains unclear. V shed 5 bases and J shed 1 base, with 13 bases lying between them. This CDR3 has 15 amino acids. CDR1 is LNHDA, CDR2 SQIVND, per germline (reference sequence). The CDR3: CASSPQPERTDTQYF. In nucleotides, the CDR3 is TGTGCCAGTAGTCCCCAGCCGGAGCGCACAGATACGCAGTATTTT.

V gene TRBV5-6 combines with J gene TRBJ2-7; no definite D call. The germline gives CDR1 SGHDT, CDR2 YYEEEE. Trimming shortened V by 0 bases and J by 4 bases, and 8 bases separated the two germline ends. The CDR3 runs 13 residues. As DNA, the CDR3 is TGTGCCAGCAGCTTGGTAACTTTGTACGAGCAGTACTTC. It encodes CASSLVTLYEQYF.

This chain links TRBV2 with TRBJ2-1; maybe TRBD2 (5 bases). CDR3 length: 14 residues. V was cut by 2 bases and J by 8 bases, with 13 bases left in between. CDR1 is SNHLY and CDR2 is FYNNEI in the germline V gene. CDR3 sequence reads: CASSESSLQDEQFF. DNA for the CDR3: TGTGCCAGCAGTGAATCTAGCCTCCAAGATGAGCAGTTCTTC. Supplemented by reference TRBV2 and TRBJ2-1, the full variable domain reads EPEVTQTPSHQVTQMGQEVILRCVPISNHLYFYWYRQILGQKVEFLVSFYNNEISEKSEIFDDQFSVERPDGSNFTLKIRSTKLEDSAMYFCASSESSLQDEQFFGPGTRLTVL.

The chain has TRBV10-1 and TRBJ2-1; perhaps TRBD2 as D (6 bases). Trimming shortened V by 4 bases and J by 0 bases, and 22 bases separated the two germline ends. CDR1 and CDR2 (germline): WNHNN, SYGVQD (reference sequence). The CDR3 length is 19 residues. Written as DNA, the CDR3 is TGCGCCAGCAGTGTGGAGGGCGCGTGGGGGACCCACTCCTACAATGAGCAGTTCTTC. It specifies CASSVEGAWGTHSYNEQFF.